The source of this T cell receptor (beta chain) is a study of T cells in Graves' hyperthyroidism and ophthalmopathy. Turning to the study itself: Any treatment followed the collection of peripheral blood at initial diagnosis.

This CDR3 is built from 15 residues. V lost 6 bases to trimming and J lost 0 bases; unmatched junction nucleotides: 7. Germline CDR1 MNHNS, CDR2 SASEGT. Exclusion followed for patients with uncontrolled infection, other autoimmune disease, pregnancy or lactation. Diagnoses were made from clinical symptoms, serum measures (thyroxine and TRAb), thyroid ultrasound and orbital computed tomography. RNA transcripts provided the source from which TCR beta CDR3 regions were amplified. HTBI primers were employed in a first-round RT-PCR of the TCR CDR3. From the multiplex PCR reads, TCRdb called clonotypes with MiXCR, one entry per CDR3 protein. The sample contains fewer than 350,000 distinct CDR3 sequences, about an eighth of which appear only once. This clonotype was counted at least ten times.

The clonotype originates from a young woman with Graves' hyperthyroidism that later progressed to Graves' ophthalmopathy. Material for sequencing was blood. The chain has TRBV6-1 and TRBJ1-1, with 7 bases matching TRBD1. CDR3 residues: CASRATGQMNTEAFF. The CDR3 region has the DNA TGTGCCAGCAGGGCCACGGGACAGATGAACACTGAAGCTTTCTTT.